This record covers a single T cell receptor (beta chain). This entry comes from a study of blood T cells in healthy people across ages. V was cut by 5 bases and J by 6 bases, with 7 bases left in between. CDR3 size: 10 residues. CDR1 and CDR2 (germline): GTSNPN, SVGIG (reference sequence). A J-beta primer mix and a sample-barcoded 5' primer were used in a second PCR of roughly 6 to 11 cycles. TCRdb ran MiXCR on the 5' RACE reads and lists one entry per CDR3 protein. The sample includes about 1.7 million distinct CDR3 sequences, 28% of them seen just once. The origin of this receptor is a woman aged 25-40 years in good health. V gene TRBV30 combines with J gene TRBJ1-2; D unclear. Material for sequencing was blood. The CDR3 nucleotides read TGTGCCTGGGGCTGGAATGGCTACACCTTC. This sequence encodes CAWGWNGYTF.